This T cell receptor beta chain was observed in a study of T cells after yellow fever vaccination. Study-level points and caveats: Once the booster was given, most primary-vaccination clones reappeared, at about 96% for CD4 and over 75% for CD8.

The CDR3 has 16 residues. Germline V gene data show CDR1 as SGHRS and CDR2 as YFSETQ. V was shortened by 4 bases and J by 0 bases, with 15 bases between the two germline ends. MiXCR was run by TCRdb on the 5' RACE reads, yielding one entry per CDR3 protein. The sample lists 340,000 or so distinct CDR3 sequences; around 12% were seen once. Concerning this clonotype: Its antigen is still unknown.

The sample consisted of CD4+ T cells sorted from PBMCs, taken 15 days after the yellow fever booster vaccination. The chain is built from TRBV5-1 and TRBJ2-3, with D perhaps TRBD1 (5 bases). The receptor's source is a man aged 18 to 35 who received the YFV17D yellow fever vaccine. The CDR3 spells CASSNQGLASTDTQYF. In DNA form, the CDR3 reads TGCGCCAGCAGCAACCAGGGTTTGGCTAGCACAGATACGCAGTATTTT.